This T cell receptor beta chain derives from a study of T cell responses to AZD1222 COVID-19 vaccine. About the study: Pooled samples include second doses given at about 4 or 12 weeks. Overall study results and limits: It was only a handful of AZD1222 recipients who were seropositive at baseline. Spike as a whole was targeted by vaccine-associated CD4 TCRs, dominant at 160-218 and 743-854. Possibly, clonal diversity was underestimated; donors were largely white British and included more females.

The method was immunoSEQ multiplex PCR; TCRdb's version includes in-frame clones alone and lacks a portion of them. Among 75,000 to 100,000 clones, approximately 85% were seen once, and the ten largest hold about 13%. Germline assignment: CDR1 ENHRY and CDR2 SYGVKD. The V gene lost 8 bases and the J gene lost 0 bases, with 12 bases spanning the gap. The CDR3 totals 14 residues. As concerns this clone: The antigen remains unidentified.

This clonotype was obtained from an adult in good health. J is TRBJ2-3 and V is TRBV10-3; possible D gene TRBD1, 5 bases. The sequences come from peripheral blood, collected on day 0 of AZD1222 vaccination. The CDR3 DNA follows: TGTGCCATCGGGGCAACTACTAGCACAGATACGCAGTATTTT. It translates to CAIGATTSTDTQYF.